This TCR beta chain was documented in a study of shared clonotypes between healthy human individuals. Study-wide context: The study drew on two women and a few men aged 18 to 49 as donors. Study-wide results and limits: An effect of sequencing depth on clonotype sharing among donors was expected. Relative to memory subsets, naive subsets generally showed larger estimated richness.

V was clipped by 1 base and J by 1 base, with 11 bases between them. Germline V CDR1 and CDR2: SGHAT, FQNNGV. The CDR3 covers 16 residues. For this clone: The antigen is not known.

150 to 250 ng DNA, tens of thousands of T cell genomes, went into each sorted-subset replicate PCR. Produced via immunoSEQ multiplex PCR; TCRdb's table is partial and in-frame only. In the table there are more than 2 million clones, approximately 96% of which are singletons. Sequencing was carried out using naive CD4+ T cells sorted from blood. Described subset: CD45RA+ positively selected. The sequence derives from a man aged 18 to 35 in good health. The genes are TRBV11-2 and TRBJ2-1; the D gene is possibly TRBD2 (6 bases). The CDR3 DNA is TGTGCCAGCAGCTTAGTCGGGAGTAAGTCCTACAATGAGCAGTTCTTC. This sequence encodes CASSLVGSKSYNEQFF. Variable domain in full (rest from reference TRBV11-2 and TRBJ2-1): EAGVAQSPRYKIIEKRQSVAFWCNPISGHATLYWYQQILGQGPKLLIQFQNNGVVDDSQLPKDRFSAERLKGVDSTLKIQPAKLEDSAVYLCASSLVGSKSYNEQFFGPGTRLTVL.